A single sample is the source of the 15 T cell receptor beta chains below, sequenced in a study of T cells in Graves' hyperthyroidism and ophthalmopathy. RNA transcripts gave rise to amplified TCR beta CDR3 regions. HTBI primers were the set used in a first-round RT-PCR of the TCR CDR3. MiXCR, applied by TCRdb to the multiplex PCR reads, yields one record per CDR3 protein. In the table there are some 760,000 distinct CDR3 sequences, around 13% of which are singletons. The sample was blood. The receptors here all came from a woman aged 18-30 years with Graves' hyperthyroidism.

This clonotype was counted once. The chain recombines TRBV5-1 with TRBJ2-1; D may be TRBD2 (5 bases). The DNA matches TRBJ2-7 better at its end, which makes the J call doubtful. Looked up from germline, CDR1 is SGHRS and CDR2 is YFSETQ. The length of the CDR3 is 14 residues. CDR3 protein: CASSNEAEYNEQYF. For the CDR3, the DNA is TGCGCCAGCAGCAACGAAGCGGAGTACAATGAGCAGTACTTC.

CDR3 in amino acids: CASSKGTSGRSYNEQFF. DNA of the CDR3: TGCGCCAGCAGCAAGGGGACTAGCGGGAGGTCCTACAATGAGCAGTTCTTC. The chain links TRBV5-1 to TRBJ2-1, with TRBD2 matching 15 bases. Germline loops: CDR1 SGHRS, CDR2 YFSETQ. V shed 4 bases and J 1 base; nucleotides not matched to a gene: 3. The CDR3 covers 17 residues.

This clonotype was counted between two and nine times. The rearrangement uses TRBV4-3 and TRBJ1-6; no clear D gene. The CDR3 loop spans 18 amino acids. Germline CDR1 is LGHNA and CDR2 is YSLEER. Trimming took off 0 bases at V and 0 bases at J, with 12 bases between the two ends. The CDR3 sequence: CASSQEPVLPSYNSPLHF. CDR3 coding DNA: TGCGCCAGCAGCCAAGAACCCGTCCTTCCCTCCTATAATTCACCCCTCCACTTT.

This clonotype was counted many times. The chain uses TRBV28 and TRBJ2-5; D gene unclear. Trimming took off 5 bases at V and 9 bases at J, with 19 bases between the two ends. The CDR3 sequence is 14 residues long. Germline V gives CDR1 MDHEN, CDR2 SYDVKM. The CDR3 protein is CASSPSGAVRAQYF. DNA for the CDR3: TGTGCCAGCAGTCCCTCGGGTGCTGTTCGGGCCCAGTACTTC.

The table lists this clonotype with a few counts. This chain uses TRBV7-8 with TRBJ1-1, with TRBD1 identical over 8 bases. Looked up from germline, CDR1 is SGHVS and CDR2 is FQNEAQ. The CDR3 is 15 amino acids. Trimming at V came to 2 bases and at J to 5 bases, leaving 7 bases not matched to a gene. For the CDR3, the DNA is TGTGCCAGCAGCTTAATGGGACAGGCAGCGACTGAAGCTTTCTTT. Encoded protein: CASSLMGQAATEAFF. The full variable domain, its missing parts supplied by reference TRBV7-8 and TRBJ1-1, is GAGVSQSPRYKVAKRGQDVALRCDPISGHVSLFWYQQALGQGPEFLTYFQNEAQLDKSGLPSDRFFAERPEGSVSTLKIQRTQQEDSAVYLCASSLMGQAATEAFFGQGTRLTVV.

The rearrangement links TRBV27 to TRBJ2-3; TRBD2 aligns across 10 bases. Germline-derived CDR1 and CDR2 are MNHEY and SMNVEV (reference sequence). The CDR3 has 16 residues. V lost 2 bases and J lost 4; bases outside the gene matches: 6. CDR3 loop: CASSLRAGGPPDTQYF. CDR3 DNA: TGTGCCAGCAGTTTACGAGCGGGAGGGCCCCCAGATACGCAGTATTTT.

The table lists this clonotype with a few counts. With a much larger clone just one base away, this may be a read error. The V gene is TRBV20-1, the J gene TRBJ2-5; possible D gene TRBD2, 5 bases. Per germline, CDR1 DFQATT and CDR2 SNEGSKA (reference sequence). With 1 base removed from V and 3 bases from J, the gap between germline ends came to 6 bases. CDR3 size: 12 residues. CDR3 nucleotide sequence: TGCAGTGCTAGAGCGGGGAAAGAGACCCAGTACTTC. Translated, it gives CSARAGKETQYF.

Only a few counts were recorded for this clonotype. The V call is TRBV9, the J call TRBJ2-1; D possibly corresponds to TRBD2 (6 bases). The germline V gene has CDR1 SGDLS and CDR2 YYNGEE. The V end lost 4 bases, the J end lost 4 bases, and 15 bases lay between the germline ends. The CDR3 has 15 residues. The CDR3 coding sequence is TGTGCCAGCAGCCCATACCGGGACTCTTACAATGAGCAGTTCTTC. It yields the protein CASSPYRDSYNEQFF. The variable domain in full, with the rest retrieved from reference TRBV9 and TRBJ2-1, is DSGVTQTPKHLITATGQRVTLRCSPRSGDLSVYWYQQSLDQGLQFLIQYYNGEERAKGNILERFSAQQFPDLHSELNLSSLELGDSALYFCASSPYRDSYNEQFFGPGTRLTVL.

The chain is built from TRBV6-2 or TRBV6-3 and TRBJ2-7, with 9 bases fitting TRBD1. In germline, CDR1 is MNHEY, CDR2 SVGEGT. V trimming: 5 bases; J trimming: 0 bases; junction bases outside the gene matches: 5. CDR3 length equals 15 residues. CDR3 bases: TGTGCCAGCAGTAGGGACAGGGAGCCCTCCTACGAGCAGTACTTC. This sequence encodes CASSRDREPSYEQYF.

This clonotype was detected ten times or more. The chain joins TRBV7-9 to TRBJ2-7, with D perhaps TRBD1 (7 bases). Trimming pared 4 bases from V and 9 bases from J, leaving 13 bases between. The CDR3 covers 12 residues. CDR1 and CDR2 from the germline V gene are SEHNR and FQNEAQ (reference sequence). As DNA, the CDR3 is TGTGCCAGCAGCTCCGACAGGGACTTGCAGTACTTC. It yields the protein CASSSDRDLQYF.

This clonotype was picked up many times. The V gene is TRBV7-2, the J gene TRBJ1-1; D uncertain. Germline CDR1 reads SGHTA; CDR2 reads FQGNSA. The length of the CDR3 is 13 residues. V was clipped by 2 bases and J by 1 base, with 5 bases between them. CDR3 amino acids: CASSLSKNTEAFF. In DNA, the CDR3 is TGTGCCAGCAGCTTAAGTAAGAACACTGAAGCTTTCTTT.

Points on this clonotype: A much larger clone differs by one base, so this may be a read error. The V call is TRBV27, the J call TRBJ2-3, with D maybe TRBD2 (6 bases). Trimming removed 4 bases from V and 4 bases from J, with 15 bases in between. CDR1 and CDR2 (germline): MNHEY, SMNVEV (reference sequence). This CDR3 region has 15 residues. The CDR3 spells CASSSRTASADTQYF. CDR3 in DNA: TGTGCCAGCAGTTCCCGGACTGCTAGCGCAGATACGCAGTATTTT.

Details on this clonotype: A read error may explain this, as a much larger clone is one base away. The conserved closing phenylalanine or tryptophan is absent in this CDR3, likely reflecting a read error. The rearrangement links TRBV2 to TRBJ1-6, with D perhaps matching TRBD1 (5 bases). Germline-derived CDR1 and CDR2 are SNHLY and FYNNEI. CDR3 length equals 13 residues. Trimming left V 7 bases short and J 7 bases short, with 11 bases between. The DNA for the CDR3 is TGTGCCAGCATGGGGCGGATAAATTCACCCCTCCACTCT. Amino acid sequence: CASMGRINSPLHS.

In DNA, the CDR3 is TGTGCCAGCAGCTTATCTCCAGCAAAAGAGACCCAGTACTTC. Residues: CASSLSPAKETQYF. The V call is TRBV7-6, the J call TRBJ2-5, with D hard to call. Germline CDR1 SGHVS, CDR2 FNYEAQ. V lost 2 bases to trimming and J lost 3 bases, with 10 bases between them. This CDR3 contains 14 residues.

This clonotype was seen repeatedly, ten times or more. J is TRBJ1-1 and V is TRBV7-9, with D perhaps TRBD1 (5 bases). V lost 4 bases and J lost 6, with 9 bases in between. In germline, CDR1 is SEHNR, CDR2 FQNEAQ (reference sequence). The CDR3 runs to 12 residues. The CDR3 sequence is CASSSGTAEAFF. The CDR3 DNA reads as TGTGCCAGCAGCTCCGGGACCGCTGAAGCTTTCTTT.